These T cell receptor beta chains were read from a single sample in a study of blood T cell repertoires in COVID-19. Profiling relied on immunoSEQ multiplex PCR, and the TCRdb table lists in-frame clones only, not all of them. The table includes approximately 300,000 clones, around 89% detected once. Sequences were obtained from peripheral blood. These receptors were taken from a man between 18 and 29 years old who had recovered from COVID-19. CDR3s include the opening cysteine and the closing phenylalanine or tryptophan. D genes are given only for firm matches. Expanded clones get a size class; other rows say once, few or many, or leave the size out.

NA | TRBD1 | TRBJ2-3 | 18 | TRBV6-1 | CASSEPFRTGGITDTQYF | TGTGCCAGCAGTGAACCTTTCCGGACAGGGGGAATAACAGATACGCAGTATTTT
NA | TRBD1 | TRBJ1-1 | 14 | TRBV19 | CASSSFTGDTEAFF | TGTGCCAGTAGTAGCTTCACAGGGGACACTGAAGCTTTCTTT
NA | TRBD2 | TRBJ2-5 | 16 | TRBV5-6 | CASSLWASGEQETQYF | TGTGCCAGCAGCTTGTGGGCTAGCGGGGAGCAAGAGACCCAGTACTTC
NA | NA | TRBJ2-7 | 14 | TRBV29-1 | CSVSGGQGAYEQYF | TGCAGCGTTTCCGGGGGGCAAGGGGCCTACGAGCAGTACTTC
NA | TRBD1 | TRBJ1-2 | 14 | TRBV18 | CASSPGQELYGYTF | TGTGCCAGCTCACCGGGACAGGAGCTCTATGGCTACACCTTC
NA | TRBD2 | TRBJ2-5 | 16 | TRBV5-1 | CASSLGASGGEETQYF | TGCGCCAGCAGCTTGGGGGCCAGCGGGGGAGAAGAGACCCAGTACTTC
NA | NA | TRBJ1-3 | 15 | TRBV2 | CASSEGHPSGNTIYF | TGTGCCAGCAGTGAGGGACACCCCTCTGGAAACACCATATATTTT
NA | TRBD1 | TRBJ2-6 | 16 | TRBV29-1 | CSVEDRGSSGANVLTF | TGCAGCGTTGAAGACAGGGGGAGCTCTGGGGCCAACGTCCTGACTTTC
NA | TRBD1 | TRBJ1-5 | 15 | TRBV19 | CASTDRVFGNQPQHF | TGTGCCAGTACCGACAGGGTCTTTGGCAATCAGCCCCAGCATTTT
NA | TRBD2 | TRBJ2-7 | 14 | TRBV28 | CASSLAGNPYEQYF | TGTGCCAGCAGCCTAGCGGGAAACCCCTACGAGCAGTACTTC
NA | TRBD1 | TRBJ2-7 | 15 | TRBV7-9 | CASSIPGQGGGEQYF | TGTGCCAGCAGCATACCGGGACAGGGTGGTGGAGAGCAGTACTTC
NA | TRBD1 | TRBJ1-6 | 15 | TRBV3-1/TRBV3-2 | CASGGTGVFNSPLHF | TGTGCCAGCGGAGGGACAGGGGTCTTTAATTCACCCCTCCACTTT
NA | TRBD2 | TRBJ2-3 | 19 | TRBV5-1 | CASSLGGSGGPASTDTQYF | TGCGCCAGCAGCTTGGGAGGTAGCGGGGGGCCCGCTAGCACAGATACGCAGTATTTT
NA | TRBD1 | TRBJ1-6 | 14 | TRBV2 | CASIKGQQNSPLHF | TGTGCCAGCATCAAGGGACAGCAAAATTCACCCCTCCACTTT
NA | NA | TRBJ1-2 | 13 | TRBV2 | CASRQGRDYGYTF | TGTGCCAGCAGACAGGGCCGGGACTATGGCTACACCTTC
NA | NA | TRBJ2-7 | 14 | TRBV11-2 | CASSTTSGSYEQYF | TGTGCCAGCAGCACCACATCGGGTTCCTACGAGCAGTACTTC
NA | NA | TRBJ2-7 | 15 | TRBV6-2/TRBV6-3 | CASSYSMGWVEAQYF | TGTGCCAGCAGTTACTCGATGGGCTGGGTGGAAGCGCAGTACTTC
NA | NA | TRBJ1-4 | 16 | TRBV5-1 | CASSPTWTVPNEKLFF | TGCGCCAGCAGCCCGACGTGGACAGTCCCTAATGAAAAACTGTTTTTT
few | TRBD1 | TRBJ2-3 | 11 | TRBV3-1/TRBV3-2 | CASSHGQAQYF | TGTGCCAGCAGCCACGGACAGGCGCAGTATTTT
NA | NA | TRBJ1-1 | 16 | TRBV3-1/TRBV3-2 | CASSHPFPRVGTEAFF | TGTGCCAGCAGCCATCCTTTCCCCCGGGTGGGCACTGAAGCTTTCTTT
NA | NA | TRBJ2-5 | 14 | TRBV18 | CASSPGTLQETQYF | TGTGCCAGCTCACCCGGGACACTACAAGAGACCCAGTACTTC
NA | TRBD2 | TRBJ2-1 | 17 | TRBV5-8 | CASSFELAGKSYNEQFF | TGTGCCAGCAGCTTTGAACTAGCGGGTAAATCCTACAATGAGCAGTTCTTC
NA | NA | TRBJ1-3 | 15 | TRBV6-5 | CASSYGGGSGNTIYF | TGTGCCAGCAGTTACGGTGGGGGGTCTGGAAACACCATATATTTT
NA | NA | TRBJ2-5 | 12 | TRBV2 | CATPAGQETQYF | TGTGCCACCCCGGCGGGGCAAGAGACCCAGTACTTC
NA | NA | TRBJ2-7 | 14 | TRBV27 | CASSLGAGPYEQYF | TGTGCCAGCAGTTTGGGGGCAGGCCCCTACGAGCAGTACTTC
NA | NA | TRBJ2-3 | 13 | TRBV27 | CASSVEVRDTQYF | TGTGCCAGCAGTGTGGAGGTTAGAGATACGCAGTATTTT
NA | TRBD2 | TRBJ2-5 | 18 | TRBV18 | CASSQRLRSGGSQETQYF | TGTGCCAGCTCACAACGGCTTCGTAGCGGGGGGTCCCAAGAGACCCAGTACTTC
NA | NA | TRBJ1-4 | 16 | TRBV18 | CASSPPGAVTNEKLFF | TGTGCCAGCTCACCACCGGGGGCTGTTACTAATGAAAAACTGTTTTTT
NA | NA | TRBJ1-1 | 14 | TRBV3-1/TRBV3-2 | CASSLEGGGTEAFF | TGTGCCAGCAGCCTGGAAGGGGGTGGGACTGAAGCTTTCTTT
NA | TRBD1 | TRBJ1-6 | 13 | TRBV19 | CATRGQGESPLHF | TGTGCCACCCGCGGACAGGGAGAATCACCCCTCCACTTT
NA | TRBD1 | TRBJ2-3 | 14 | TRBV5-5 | CASSHRTGQDTQYF | TGTGCCAGCAGCCACAGGACAGGGCAGGATACGCAGTATTTT
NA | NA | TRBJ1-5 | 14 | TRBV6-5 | CASRRRGSESPQHF | TGTGCCAGCAGACGCCGAGGCAGCGAATCGCCCCAGCATTTT
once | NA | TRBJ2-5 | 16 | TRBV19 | CASSMIMGQGRETQYF | TGTGCCAGTAGTATGATTATGGGGCAGGGTCGGGAGACCCAGTACTTC
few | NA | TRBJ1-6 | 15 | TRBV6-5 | CASSYSYRENSPLHF | TGTGCCAGCAGTTACTCTTACAGGGAGAATTCACCCCTCCACTTT
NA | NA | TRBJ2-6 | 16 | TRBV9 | CASSVVRNSGANVLTF | TGTGCCAGCAGCGTAGTACGAAACAGTGGGGCCAACGTCCTGACTTTC
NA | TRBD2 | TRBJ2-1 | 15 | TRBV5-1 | CASSYPSGSFNEQFF | TGCGCCAGCAGCTATCCCAGCGGGAGCTTCAATGAGCAGTTCTTC
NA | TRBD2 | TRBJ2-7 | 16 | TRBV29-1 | CSVAGTSGGLSYEQYF | TGCAGCGTCGCCGGGACTAGCGGGGGCCTCAGTTACGAGCAGTACTTC
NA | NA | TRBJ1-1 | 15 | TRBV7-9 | CATLGTDFMNTEAFF | TGTGCCACGCTAGGAACGGATTTCATGAACACTGAAGCTTTCTTT
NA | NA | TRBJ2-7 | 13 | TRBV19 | CASSGAGAYEQYF | TGTGCCAGTAGTGGGGCAGGGGCCTACGAGCAGTACTTC
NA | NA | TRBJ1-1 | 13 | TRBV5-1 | CASSLEQGTEAFF | TGCGCCAGCAGCTTGGAGCAGGGCACTGAAGCTTTCTTT
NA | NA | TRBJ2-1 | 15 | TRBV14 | CASSQQVRVYNEQFF | TGTGCCAGCAGCCAACAAGTGAGAGTCTACAATGAGCAGTTCTTC